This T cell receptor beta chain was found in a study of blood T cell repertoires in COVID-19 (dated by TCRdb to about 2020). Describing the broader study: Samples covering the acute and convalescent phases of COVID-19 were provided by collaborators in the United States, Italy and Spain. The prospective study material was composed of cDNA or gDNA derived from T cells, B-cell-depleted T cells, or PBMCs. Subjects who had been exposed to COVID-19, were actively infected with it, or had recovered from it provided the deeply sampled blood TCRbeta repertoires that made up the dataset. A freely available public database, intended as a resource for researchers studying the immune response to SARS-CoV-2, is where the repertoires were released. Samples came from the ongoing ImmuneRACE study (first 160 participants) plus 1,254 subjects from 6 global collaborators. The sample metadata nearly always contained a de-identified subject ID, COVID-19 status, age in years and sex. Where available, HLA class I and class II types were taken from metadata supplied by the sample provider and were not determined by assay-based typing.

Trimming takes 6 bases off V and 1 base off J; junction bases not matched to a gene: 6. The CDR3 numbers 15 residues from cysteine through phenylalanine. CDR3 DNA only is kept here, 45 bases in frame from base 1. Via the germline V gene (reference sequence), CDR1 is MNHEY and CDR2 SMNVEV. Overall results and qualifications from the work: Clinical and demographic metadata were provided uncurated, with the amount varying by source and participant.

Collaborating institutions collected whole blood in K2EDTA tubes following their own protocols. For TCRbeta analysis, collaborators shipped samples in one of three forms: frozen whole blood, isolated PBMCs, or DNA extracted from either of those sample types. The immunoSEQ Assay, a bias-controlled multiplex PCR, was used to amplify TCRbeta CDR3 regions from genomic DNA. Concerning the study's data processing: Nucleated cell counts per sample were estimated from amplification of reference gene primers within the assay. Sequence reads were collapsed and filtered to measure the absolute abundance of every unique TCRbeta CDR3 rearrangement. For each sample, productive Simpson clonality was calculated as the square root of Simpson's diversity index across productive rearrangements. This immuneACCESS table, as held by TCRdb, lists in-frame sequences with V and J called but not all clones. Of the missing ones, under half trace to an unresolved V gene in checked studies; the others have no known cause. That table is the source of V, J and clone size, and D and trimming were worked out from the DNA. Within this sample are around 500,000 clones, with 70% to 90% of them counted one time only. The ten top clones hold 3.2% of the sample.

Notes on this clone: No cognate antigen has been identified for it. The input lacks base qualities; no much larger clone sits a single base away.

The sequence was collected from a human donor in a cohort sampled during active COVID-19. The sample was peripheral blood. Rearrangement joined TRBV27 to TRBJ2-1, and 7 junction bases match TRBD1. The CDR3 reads CASSTQGFSYNEQFF. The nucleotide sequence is TGTGCCAGCAGCACACAGGGGTTTTCCTACAATGAGCAGTTCTTC.